The following is a T cell receptor (beta chain) sequence with its context. TCRdb keeps only in-frame clones here, not all; method: immunoSEQ multiplex PCR. The table has 300,000 or so clones, about 88% seen once; the top ten hold roughly 1%. J gave up 5 bases and V 4 bases, and 7 bases lay outside the gene matches. This CDR3 is 14 amino acids long. Germline V CDR1 and CDR2: MNHEY, SVGAGI. These data belong to a study of blood T cell repertoires in COVID-19. On the study more broadly: Sample material is recorded as cDNA or gDNA derived from T cells, B-cell-depleted T cells, or PBMCs.

Participant age was 18 to 89 years, and participants resided in approximately 24 US areas. Clinical history as reported by participants underpinned cohort assignment. Cohort 3 donors were reported recovered after two negative PCRs, clearance, or symptom resolution. Sequenced: PBMCs or T cells enriched from blood (not recorded which). The sequence was collected from a woman aged 25-40 years who had recovered from COVID-19. The chain carries TRBV6-5 and TRBJ2-7, with TRBD1 matching 8 bases. CDR3 residues: CASSSRTGLHEQYF. The CDR3 coding sequence is TGTGCCAGCAGTTCCCGGACAGGGCTACACGAGCAGTACTTC.